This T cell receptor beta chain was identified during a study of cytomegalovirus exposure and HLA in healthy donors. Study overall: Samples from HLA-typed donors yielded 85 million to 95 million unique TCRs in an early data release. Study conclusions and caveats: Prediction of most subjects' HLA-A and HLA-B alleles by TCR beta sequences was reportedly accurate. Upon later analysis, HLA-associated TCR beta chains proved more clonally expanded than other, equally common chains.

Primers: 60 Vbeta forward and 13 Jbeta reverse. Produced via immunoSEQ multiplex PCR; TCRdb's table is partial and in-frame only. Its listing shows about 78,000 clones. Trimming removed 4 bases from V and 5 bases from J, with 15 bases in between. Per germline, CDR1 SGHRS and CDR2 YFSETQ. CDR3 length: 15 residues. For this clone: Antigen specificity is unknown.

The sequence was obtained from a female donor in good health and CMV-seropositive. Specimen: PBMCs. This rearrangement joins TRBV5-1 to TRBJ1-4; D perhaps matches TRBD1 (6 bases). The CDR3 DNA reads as TGCGCCAGCAGCAGTAGGGGGAACCTAAATGAAAAACTGTTTTTT. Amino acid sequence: CASSSRGNLNEKLFF.